The 9 T cell receptor beta chains below all came from one sample that was sequenced in a study of blood T cell repertoires in COVID-19. Clones were sequenced by immunoSEQ multiplex PCR, and TCRdb holds only the in-frame ones, with some missing. The sample records 380,000 or so clones, 70% to 85% being singletons. Sequencing was carried out using peripheral blood. These TCRs come from a human donor with acute or convalescent COVID-19. The donor label of this sample is uncertain.

The rearrangement uses TRBV13 and TRBJ2-7; the match to TRBD1 covers 7 bases. The germline V gene encodes CDR1 PRHDT and CDR2 FYEKMQ (reference sequence). CDR3 length: 14 residues. After removal of 5 bases from V and 3 bases from J, the junction contained 7 bases not matched to a gene. The CDR3 nucleotides read TGTGCCAGCAGCCGAGGACAGGTTTTCTACGAGCAGTACTTC. This translates into CASSRGQVFYEQYF.

The V call is TRBV6-5, the J call TRBJ2-7; tentatively, D is TRBD2 (5 bases). V shed 5 bases and J shed 7 bases, with 18 bases lying between them. CDR1 is MNHEY and CDR2 is SVGAGI in the germline V gene. This CDR3 region has 14 residues. The CDR3 bases are TGTGCCAGCAGTCCCCGGCCTGGGAGCGGTGAGCAGTACTTC. Protein product: CASSPRPGSGEQYF.

The genes are TRBV7-8 and TRBJ2-7; TRBD1 matches at 9 bases. The V segment lost 6 bases and the J segment 6 bases; nucleotides outside the gene matches: 9. The CDR3 is 14 amino acids. CDR1 and CDR2 (germline): SGHVS, FQNEAQ. The CDR3 DNA reads TGTGCCAGCAGTACGGGACAGGGTTTGTTCGAGCAGTACTTC. As protein: CASSTGQGLFEQYF.

The genes are TRBV18 and TRBJ2-3, with TRBD2 as a possible D gene (5 bases). The germline V gene has CDR1 KGHSH and CDR2 LQKENI. CDR3 size: 15 residues. Between the trimmed V and J ends, which lost 4 bases and 2 bases, there was a span of 13 bases. CDR3 bases: TGTGCCAGCTCACTTATTGCGGGCGTCACAGATACGCAGTATTTT. It codes for CASSLIAGVTDTQYF.

V is TRBV15 and J is TRBJ1-3; no reliable D call. V was clipped by 2 bases and J by 2 bases, with 7 bases between them. Germline CDR1 reads LNHNV; CDR2 reads YYDKDF (reference sequence). The CDR3 runs to 14 residues. CDR3 region: CATSRISAGNTIYF. The CDR3 nucleotides read TGTGCCACCAGCAGAATATCGGCTGGAAACACCATATATTTT.

This clone was observed a few times. V gene TRBV11-3 combines with J gene TRBJ1-1, with 7 nucleotides matching TRBD1. J lost 6 bases, V lost 5 bases, and 6 bases had no gene match. CDR3 length equals 13 residues. Germline CDR1 SGHNT, CDR2 YENEEA. The chain's CDR3 is CASSARQGAEAFF. The DNA for the CDR3 is TGTGCCAGCAGCGCACGACAGGGAGCTGAAGCTTTCTTT.

The V gene is TRBV19, the J gene TRBJ1-2; 9 nucleotides line up with TRBD1. The CDR3 is 14 amino acids. The ends lost 5 bases at V and 7 bases at J; junction bases unmatched: 8. Germline V gene data show CDR1 as LNHDA and CDR2 as SQIVND (reference sequence). CDR3 DNA: TGTGCCAGTAGTCCCGGGACAGGGTTATCTGGCTACACCTTC. Its translation is CASSPGTGLSGYTF.

V gene TRBV10-2 combines with J gene TRBJ1-2; no firm D call. Deletions cut 3 bases from V and 4 bases from J, with 9 bases between. There are 13 residues in the CDR3. CDR1 WSHSY and CDR2 SAAADI come from the germline V gene. The CDR3 region has the DNA TGCGCCAGCAGTGAATGGCGGGTCTATGGCTACACCTTC. This encodes CASSEWRVYGYTF.

This clone occurred once. This sequence joins TRBV6-5 and TRBJ2-2; D perhaps matches TRBD1 (5 bases). The CDR3 contains 15 residues. Germline values: CDR1 MNHEY, CDR2 SVGAGI. The V and J ends lost 6 bases and 4 bases respectively, with 15 bases between them. The CDR3 region is CASRPPRQLTGELFF. CDR3 in DNA: TGTGCCAGCAGGCCCCCGAGACAGCTCACCGGGGAGCTGTTTTTT.